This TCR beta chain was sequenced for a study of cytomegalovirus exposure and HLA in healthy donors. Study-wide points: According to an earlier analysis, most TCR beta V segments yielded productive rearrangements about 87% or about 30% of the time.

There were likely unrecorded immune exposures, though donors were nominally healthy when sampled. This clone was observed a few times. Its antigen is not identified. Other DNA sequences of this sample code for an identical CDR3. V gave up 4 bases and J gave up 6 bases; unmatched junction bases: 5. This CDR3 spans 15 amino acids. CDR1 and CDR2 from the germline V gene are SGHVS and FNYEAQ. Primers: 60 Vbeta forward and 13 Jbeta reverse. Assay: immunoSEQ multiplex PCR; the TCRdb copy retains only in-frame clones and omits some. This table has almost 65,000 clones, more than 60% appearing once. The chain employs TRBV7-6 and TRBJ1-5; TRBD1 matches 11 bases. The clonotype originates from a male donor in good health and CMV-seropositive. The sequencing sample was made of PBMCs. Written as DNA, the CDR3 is TGTGCCAGCAGCTCCGGGACAGGGGGTGCTCAGCCCCAGCATTTT. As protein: CASSSGTGGAQPQHF.